The 19 T cell receptor beta chains presented below share a single source sample, sequenced in a study of T cells after yellow fever vaccination. TCRdb itself ran the 5' RACE reads through MiXCR, one entry per CDR3 protein. The sample has hundreds of thousands of distinct CDR3 sequences; around a tenth are singletons. Sample: PBMCs, taken on the day of the first yellow fever vaccination. All receptors derive from a young man who received the YFV17D yellow fever vaccine.

The chain has TRBV20-1 and TRBJ2-3; perhaps TRBD2 as D (5 bases). CDR1 is DFQATT, CDR2 SNEGSKA, per germline (reference sequence). V gave up 7 bases and J gave up 4 bases, with 12 bases separating them. The CDR3 contains 12 residues. The CDR3, as DNA: TGCAGTGGCCTGGCGGGCCCAGATACGCAGTATTTT. This codes for CSGLAGPDTQYF.

The chain joins TRBV6-1 to TRBJ2-2, with 8 bases identical to TRBD1. V was pared by 3 bases and J by 4 bases, with 1 base of the junction left unmatched. Germline V CDR1 and CDR2: MNHNS, SASEGT. CDR3 size: 14 residues. CDR3: CASSDQGATGELFF. In nucleotides, the CDR3 is TGTGCCAGCAGTGACCAGGGGGCCACCGGGGAGCTGTTTTTT.

This clonotype turned up a few times. This chain connects TRBV28 to TRBJ2-1; D is uncertain. The CDR3 is made up of 17 amino acids. V gave up 9 bases and J gave up 0 bases, with 21 bases separating them. Germline CDR1 and CDR2: MDHEN and SYDVKM. CDR3 DNA: TGTGCCAGTTTAAGTACGACGGCCCTGAGCTCCTACAATGAGCAGTTCTTC. It encodes CASLSTTALSSYNEQFF.

The genes are TRBV30 and TRBJ1-4; maybe TRBD1 (5 bases). Trimming pared 2 bases from V and 8 bases from J, leaving 18 bases between. Germline loops: CDR1 GTSNPN, CDR2 SVGIG (reference sequence). The CDR3 covers 15 residues. DNA of the CDR3: TGTGCCTGGAGTCCCCGAGTTGGGGGAGAGGAAAAACTGTTTTTT. It is translated as CAWSPRVGGEEKLFF.

This chain joins TRBV5-6 and TRBJ2-7; tentatively, D is TRBD1 (5 bases). The CDR3 consists of 13 residues. V lost 3 bases, J lost 5 bases, and 12 bases lay in between. Germline CDR1 reads SGHDT; CDR2 reads YYEEEE. The chain's CDR3 is CASSSTWGDEQYV. CDR3 DNA sequence: TGTGCCAGCAGCTCTACTTGGGGCGACGAGCAGTACGTC.

The V and J genes are TRBV4-3 and TRBJ2-5; D not resolved. V was trimmed by 0 bases and J by 3 bases, leaving 2 bases between them. CDR3 length: 12 amino acids. The germline V gene has CDR1 LGHNA and CDR2 YSLEER. The CDR3 DNA follows: TGCGCCAGCAGCCAAGACAAAGAGACCCAGTACTTC. Translated, it gives CASSQDKETQYF.

This clonotype was recorded a few times. This chain connects TRBV7-2 to TRBJ1-5; 7 nucleotides align to TRBD1. CDR1 and CDR2 from the germline V gene are SGHTA and FQGNSA. The CDR3 runs to 13 residues. The V segment lost 6 bases and the J segment 5 bases; nucleotides outside the gene matches: 4. The CDR3 DNA is TGTGCCAGCAGAGGGACAGACGATCAGCCCCAGCATTTT. Translated, it gives CASRGTDDQPQHF.

This clonotype occurred a few times. The chain uses TRBV12-3 or TRBV12-4 and TRBJ2-5; D tentatively reads TRBD1 or TRBD2 (6 bases each). V lost 2 bases, J lost 5 bases, and 12 bases lay in between. The CDR3 consists of 14 residues. This CDR3 reads CASSLWGAVETQYF. The CDR3 DNA reads TGTGCCAGCAGTTTATGGGGGGCTGTTGAGACCCAGTACTTC.

The chain is built from TRBV4-3 and TRBJ2-3; D unresolved. In germline, CDR1 is LGHNA, CDR2 YSLEER. CDR3 length: 16 amino acids. Trimming pared 1 base from V and 1 base from J, leaving 12 bases between. CDR3 nucleotides: TGCGCCAGCAGCCAAGGGGTACACAGACGCACAGATACGCAGTATTTT. It encodes CASSQGVHRRTDTQYF.

V usage is TRBV5-1 and J usage is TRBJ1-1; D is uncertain. Trimming cost V 1 base and J 6 bases, with 13 bases left between them. The CDR3 sequence is 14 residues long. Germline CDR1 SGHRS, CDR2 YFSETQ. CDR3 nucleotides: TGCGCCAGCAGCTTGACGGGGAGCGGGCCTGAAGCTTTCTTT. This sequence encodes CASSLTGSGPEAFF.

The chain has TRBV5-5 and TRBJ1-5; D ambiguous. The length of the CDR3 is 15 residues. Germline loops: CDR1 SGHKS, CDR2 YYEKEE (reference sequence). V dropped 0 bases and J dropped 8 bases, with 15 bases sitting between them. CDR3 protein: CASSLEGNVWEPQHF. CDR3 coding DNA: TGTGCCAGCAGCTTGGAAGGGAATGTCTGGGAGCCCCAGCATTTT.

This clonotype was counted between two and nine times. The rearrangement joins TRBV6-2 or TRBV6-3 to TRBJ1-5; TRBD1 agrees at 8 bases. V trimming: 0 bases; J trimming: 3 bases; junction bases outside the gene matches: 1. The CDR3 loop spans 15 amino acids. Germline lookup yields CDR1 MNHEY and CDR2 SVGEGT. CDR3 amino acids: CASSYSTGVNQPQHF. The CDR3 DNA follows: TGTGCCAGCAGTTACTCGACAGGGGTCAATCAGCCCCAGCATTTT.

This clonotype has more than one count but fewer than ten. This chain links TRBV5-6 with TRBJ2-7; 10 nucleotides agree with TRBD2. This CDR3 has 18 residues. V was pared by 2 bases and J by 5 bases, with 16 bases of the junction left unmatched. The germline CDR1 and CDR2 sequences are SGHDT and YYEEEE. The CDR3 bases are TGTGCCAGCAGCTTTGGATCGGCTAGCGGGGGTTTTCTCCACGAGCAGTACGTC. Residues: CASSFGSASGGFLHEQYV.

The V call is TRBV7-2, the J call TRBJ2-7; 9 bases agree with TRBD1. CDR1 is SGHTA, CDR2 FQGNSA, per germline. The CDR3 spans 16 residues. The trim removed 4 bases at V and 5 bases at J, leaving 12 bases unmatched. The CDR3 DNA is TGTGCCAGCAGCTCCCAAGCCGGGACAGGGTTACACGAGCAGTACTTC. Protein: CASSSQAGTGLHEQYF.

The chain combines TRBV7-6 with TRBJ2-3; either TRBD1 or TRBD2 may fit D (5 bases each). Germline V CDR1 and CDR2: SGHVS, FNYEAQ. Trimming cost V 4 bases and J 5 bases, with 19 bases left between them. CDR3 size: 16 residues. The CDR3 loop reads CASSSGMGLIGDTQYF. The CDR3 DNA follows: TGTGCCAGCAGCTCCGGGATGGGGCTAATTGGAGATACGCAGTATTTT.

The CDR3 region is CASSSRASGGVGETQYF. In nucleotides, the CDR3 is TGTGCCAGCAGCTCCCGGGCTAGCGGGGGGGTAGGAGAGACCCAGTACTTC. The J gene is TRBJ2-5, the V gene TRBV11-2, with TRBD2 matching over 12 bases. The CDR3 totals 17 residues. The J segment lost 4 bases and the V segment lost 4 bases, leaving 10 bases of the junction unmatched. Germline CDR1 is SGHAT and CDR2 is FQNNGV.

The chain uses TRBV3-1 and TRBJ1-1; 7 positions match TRBD1. The CDR3 contains 14 residues. Germline V gives CDR1 LGHDT, CDR2 YNNKEL (reference sequence). The V segment lost 4 bases and the J segment 5 bases; nucleotides outside the gene matches: 7. The DNA of the CDR3 is TGTGCCAGCAGCCTCGGGACAGCCGGGACTGAAGCTTTCTTT. Its protein is CASSLGTAGTEAFF.

This chain joins TRBV21-1 and TRBJ1-4. TRBV21-1 is a pseudogene segment. The CDR3 is 16 amino acids. The CDR3, as DNA: TGTGCCAGCAGCAAAAACGATCGGCCAGGAAAGGAAAAACTGTTTTTT. It encodes CASSKNDRPGKEKLFF.

This clonotype was seen only once. V and J are TRBV27 and TRBJ2-1, with TRBD2 matching over 9 bases. Per the germline V gene, CDR1 is MNHEY and CDR2 is SMNVEV (reference sequence). Germline trimming cut 3 bases from V and 7 bases from J; bases unmatched to any gene: 7. This CDR3 contains 15 residues. The CDR3 DNA reads as TGTGCCAGCAGTTTGTTTAGCGGGGGTGAGAATGAGCAGTTCTTC. This codes for CASSLFSGGENEQFF.